What follows is one T cell receptor (beta chain) and its context. These data originate in a study of Tregs in tolerant kidney transplant recipients. Assay: immunoSEQ multiplex PCR; the TCRdb copy retains only in-frame clones and omits some. The sample yields about 81,000 clones, around 90% seen once. Mixed chimerism was transient after nonmyeloablative marrow transplants from related graft donors. This CDR3 spans 17 amino acids. V lost 4 bases and J lost 5; bases outside the gene matches: 11. Germline V CDR1 and CDR2: MDHEN, SYDVKM. The sequences come from CD4+ T cells from blood (PBMCs), collected 24 months after the transplant. This receptor was taken from a human patient who received a combined kidney and bone marrow transplant. Some T cells may have come from the graft donor. The chain couples TRBV28 to TRBJ2-3, with 11 bases identical to TRBD2. The CDR3 DNA is TGTGCCAGCAGTTCGGCCCTTAGCGGGGGGGCGGTAGATACGCAGTATTTT. Residues: CASSSALSGGAVDTQYF.